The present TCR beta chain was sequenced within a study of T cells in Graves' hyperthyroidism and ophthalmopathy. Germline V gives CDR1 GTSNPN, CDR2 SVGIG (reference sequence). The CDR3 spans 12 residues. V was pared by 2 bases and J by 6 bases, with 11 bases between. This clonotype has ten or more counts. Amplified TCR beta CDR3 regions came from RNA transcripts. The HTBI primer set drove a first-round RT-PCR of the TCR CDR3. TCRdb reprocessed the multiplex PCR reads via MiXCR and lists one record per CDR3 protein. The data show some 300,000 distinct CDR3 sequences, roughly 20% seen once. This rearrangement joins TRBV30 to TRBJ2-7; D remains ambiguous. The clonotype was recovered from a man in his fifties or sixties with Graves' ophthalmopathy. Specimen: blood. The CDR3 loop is CAWSPRIREQYF. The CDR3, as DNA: TGTGCCTGGAGTCCTCGGATCCGCGAGCAGTACTTC.